This T cell receptor (beta chain) emerged from a study of T cells in Graves' hyperthyroidism and ophthalmopathy. The CDR3 regions of TCR beta were amplified from RNA transcripts. RT-PCR in the first round (using the HTBI primer set) targeted the TCR CDR3. TCRdb analysed the multiplex PCR reads with MiXCR anew, one entry per CDR3 protein. Among hundreds of thousands of distinct CDR3 sequences listed, approximately 25% were seen once. Study-wide findings and caveats: Stable hyperthyroidism was separated from ophthalmopathy by a model based on 13 V-J features. Blood samples included most of the expanded thyroid clonotypes exceeding 0.001.

Turning to this clonotype: What it recognizes is unknown.

The germline CDR1 and CDR2 sequences are MDHEN and SYDVKM. J gave up 3 bases and V 5 bases, and 13 bases lay outside the gene matches. CDR3 length: 17 residues. The chain couples TRBV28 to TRBJ1-5; 7 nucleotides match TRBD1. The sequenced material came from blood. This TCR derives from a woman aged 25 to 39 with Graves' ophthalmopathy. The chain's CDR3 is CASSPITPGQLNQPQHF. CDR3 DNA sequence: TGTGCCAGCAGTCCAATTACTCCGGGACAGCTCAATCAGCCCCAGCATTTT.